This T cell receptor (beta chain) was recorded in a study of control samples from healthy donors and cancer patients. This clone was detected only once. Germline CDR1 is MGHRA and CDR2 is YSYEKL. Between the trimmed V and J ends, which lost 6 bases and 3 bases, there was a span of 10 bases. CDR3 length: 13 amino acids. Assay: immunoSEQ multiplex PCR; the TCRdb copy retains only in-frame clones and omits some. The table records some 200,000 clones, around 91% of them present only once. Sequencing was done on a sample of blood. This receptor was obtained from a woman in her 30s in good health. The rearrangement uses TRBV4-1 and TRBJ2-3; D is possibly TRBD2 (5 bases). The CDR3 DNA follows: TGCGCCAGCAGATCACTAGGAACAGATACGCAGTATTTT. Its protein product is CASRSLGTDTQYF.